This T cell receptor (beta chain) was observed in a study of Graves' ophthalmopathy and Graves' hyperthyroidism (dated by TCRdb to about 2018). Regarding the research as a whole: Peripheral blood was collected before any treatment was given, at the time of initial diagnosis. For training and testing, the approximately 92 patients in the discovery cohort were randomly divided in a 7:3 ratio. To explore V-J signatures that separate ophthalmopathy from hyperthyroidism, a discovery set of about a hundred patients was enrolled, consisting of about 45 with ophthalmopathy and around 60 with stable hyperthyroidism. An independent validation cohort comprised 18 hyperthyroidism patients and 15 to 17 patients who later progressed from hyperthyroidism to ophthalmopathy. In total, 135 blood samples were TCR-sequenced: 43 ophthalmopathy, under 85 hyperthyroidism and some 17 hyperthyroidism-to-ophthalmopathy patients. In five or six hyperthyroidism patients, T-cell repertoires of thyroid tissue and blood were compared. Once sampling was done, hyperthyroidism patients were given methimazole at a starting dose of 30 mg daily, while ophthalmopathy patients were given high-dose intravenous methylprednisolone. The study used TCR beta repertoire signatures to distinguish Graves' ophthalmopathy from Graves' hyperthyroidism and to predict progression to ophthalmopathy.

Here V drops 5 bases and J drops 8 bases, and the junction holds 8 bases not matched to any gene. The CDR3 holds 12 amino acids from the cysteine to the phenylalanine. The kept DNA is CDR3 alone, 36 bases in frame from the first base. Based on the germline V gene (reference sequence), the CDR1 and CDR2 sequences are GTSNPN and SVGIG. This clonotype showed up many times. Its antigen specificity is not known. Base qualities are not at hand, and no much larger clone is one base apart. For repertoire sequencing, TCR beta CDR3 regions were amplified from RNA transcripts. The first round was an RT-PCR using HTBI primers with the Qiagen OneStep RT-PCR kit, and this first round was followed by a second-round multiplex PCR, then size selection and purification. Libraries were sequenced paired-end with 100 bp reads on an Illumina HiSeq2000. The authors processed their data as follows. SOAPnuke was used to process the reads, throwing out any read that had adapters, had uncalled bases, had a mean Phred below 15, or lacked an exact constant-primer or identifier match. High-quality paired reads were merged with COPE v1.2.5. Unique nucleotide sequences were defined as clonotypes and aligned to IMGT TRB V, D and J references using MiTCR v1.1. Only V-J combinations with frequency above 0.0001 were analysed, covering 98% to 99.2% of repertoires. For each V-J combination, a TCR clonal expansion and chaos score was defined as the ratio of F50 clonal expansion to chaos observed in the TCRdist matrix. Welch's t-statistics and random forest were used to reduce features to more than ten V-J combinations, which were fed into a naive Bayes classifier. The similarity between thyroid and blood repertoires was quantified using the Morisita-Horn index. Starting from the raw public reads, TCRdb applied fastp trimming at Q25, assembled clones with MiXCR and retained in-frame beta chains. Entries that share a CDR3 protein sequence are merged under the most common genes and DNA. These V and J calls originate from TCRdb's pipeline instead of the authors' own analysis. A total of approximately 160,000 distinct CDR3 sequences appear in this sample, 39% of them only once. Clones ranked in the top ten supply around 8.9% of the sample.

Patients with ophthalmopathy had moderately to severely active disease, with a Clinical Activity Score of 3 or more, a NOSPECS grade of 4 or more, and a disease duration of less than 3 months. Patients with other autoimmune diseases, uncontrolled infections, pregnancy or lactation were excluded. Diagnosis was based on clinical symptoms, serum thyroxine, TRAb, thyroid ultrasound and orbital computed tomography. Ficoll-Paque density gradient centrifugation was used to isolate PBMCs from 9.5 to 10 ml of fresh peripheral blood. Total RNA was extracted with Trizol reagent and quality-checked on an Agilent 2100 Bioanalyzer. General conclusions and limits of the study: Among expanded thyroid clonotypes with frequency above 0.001, most also showed up in blood, which suggests that blood repertoires may reflect the thyroid immune response. The 13-signature model separated ophthalmopathy from stable hyperthyroidism with approximately 90% sensitivity and approximately 81% specificity in cross-validation, and 80%/75% in the test set. In validation, the model predicted ophthalmopathy progression with over 60% sensitivity and less than 80% specificity; roughly eleven predicted patients were CT-confirmed with GO in a median of approximately six months. No statistical method was used to set the sample size in advance, and the investigators knew which group each participant was assigned to.

Sequencing used peripheral blood. The receptor was derived from a man aged 25 to 40 with Graves' ophthalmopathy. Donor details come from another sample of the same person, matched by shared clones. The sequence joins TRBV30 to TRBJ1-2, with 7 middle bases fitting TRBD1. CDR3 protein: CAWDGQAEGYTF. The nucleotides are TGTGCCTGGGACGGACAGGCGGAAGGCTACACCTTC.